This entry lists 22 T cell receptor beta chains sequenced from one sample in a study of blood T cell repertoires in COVID-19. The assay was immunoSEQ multiplex PCR, and TCRdb's table has in-frame clones only and misses some. There are about 80,000 clones in the sample; more than 65% occur only once, and roughly 12% lies in the top ten. Sample: peripheral blood. The receptors were gathered from a man older than 75 with acute or convalescent COVID-19.

The genes are TRBV3-1 (or the pseudogene TRBV3-2) and TRBJ1-1; D perhaps matches TRBD1 (5 bases). The CDR3 sequence is 12 residues long. Germline V CDR1 and CDR2: LGHDT, YNNKEL (reference sequence). The V end lost 4 bases, the J end lost 8 bases, and 11 bases lay between the germline ends. Here the CDR3 reads CASSPLGGEAFF. For the CDR3, the DNA is TGTGCCAGCAGCCCACTCGGGGGGGAAGCTTTCTTT.

This chain links TRBV6-6 with TRBJ2-3, with TRBD2 matching over 10 bases. There are 15 residues in the CDR3. CDR1 and CDR2 from the germline V gene are MNHNY and SVGAGI (reference sequence). The V and J ends lost 6 bases and 2 bases, in that order; junction bases with no gene match: 5. This CDR3 reads CASSITSGDTDTQYF. The CDR3 coding sequence is TGTGCCAGCAGCATCACTAGCGGGGACACAGATACGCAGTATTTT.

V gene TRBV15 combines with J gene TRBJ2-7; tentatively, D is TRBD2 (6 bases). Germline V gene lookup returns CDR1 LNHNV and CDR2 YYDKDF (reference sequence). With 6 bases removed from V and 4 bases from J, the gap between germline ends came to 13 bases. This CDR3 has 13 residues. CDR3 residues: CATRGTREYEQYF. As DNA, the CDR3 is TGTGCCACCAGGGGGACCCGGGAGTACGAGCAGTACTTC.

This clone was observed once. This CDR3 reads CASRRGPGQGNTEAFF. The DNA for the CDR3 is TGCGCCAGCAGGCGGGGACCGGGACAGGGGAACACTGAAGCTTTCTTT. The chain is built from TRBV5-1 and TRBJ1-1; 9 bases fit TRBD1. Germline CDR1 is SGHRS and CDR2 is YFSETQ. This CDR3 is built from 16 residues. Unmatched junction bases numbered 9, after V lost 5 bases and J lost 1 base.

The chain links TRBV7-8 to TRBJ2-1, with 10 positions matching TRBD1. The germline CDR1 and CDR2 sequences are SGHVS and FQNEAQ. The CDR3 consists of 15 residues. V shed 4 bases, J shed 8 bases, and the junction held 8 bases outside the gene matches. CDR3 in amino acids: CASSSWTGGWDEQFF. The CDR3 nucleotides are TGTGCCAGCAGCTCCTGGACAGGGGGGTGGGATGAGCAGTTCTTC.

The V gene is TRBV7-9, the J gene TRBJ1-6; D is unclear. This CDR3 has 15 amino acids. V was pared by 0 bases and J by 8 bases, with 11 bases between. From germline, CDR1 is SEHNR and CDR2 FQNEAQ (reference sequence). Here the CDR3 DNA reads TGTGCCAGCAGCTTAGCCACAGTCGGGGATTCACCCCTCCACTTT. Translated: CASSLATVGDSPLHF.

The J gene is TRBJ2-7, the V gene TRBV14, with D perhaps matching TRBD1 (5 bases). The CDR3 runs 13 residues. Germline CDR1 SGHDN, CDR2 FVKESK. The ends were cut back, 4 bases at V and 1 base at J, with 8 bases in the middle. CDR3 nucleotide sequence: TGTGCCAGCAGCCCTACAGGATCCTACGAGCAGTACTTC. Its protein is CASSPTGSYEQYF.

The V gene is TRBV12-3 or TRBV12-4, the J gene TRBJ2-2; the D gene is possibly TRBD1 (5 bases). The CDR3 runs 11 residues. V shed 8 bases and J shed 4 bases, with 5 bases lying between them. The CDR3 coding sequence is TGTGCCAGCCAGGGCACCGGGGAGCTGTTTTTT. Encoded protein: CASQGTGELFF.

V usage is TRBV7-9 and J usage is TRBJ2-3; 8 bases map to TRBD1. V was pared by 3 bases and J by 6 bases, with 5 bases of the junction left unmatched. Looked up from germline, CDR1 is SEHNR and CDR2 is FQNEAQ (reference sequence). The CDR3 runs to 14 residues. CDR3 amino acids: CASSFDRGGDTQYF. CDR3 bases: TGTGCCAGCAGCTTCGACAGGGGTGGTGATACGCAGTATTTT. The complete variable domain, with remaining parts taken from reference TRBV7-9 and TRBJ2-3, reads DTGVSQNPRHKITKRGQNVTFRCDPISEHNRLYWYRQTLGQGPEFLTYFQNEAQLEKSRLLSDRFSAERPKGSFSTLEIQRTEQGDSAMYLCASSFDRGGDTQYFGPGTRLTVL.

This sequence joins TRBV5-8 and TRBJ2-7, with 7 bases that match TRBD1. There are 16 residues in the CDR3. Trimming cost V 0 bases and J 3 bases; bases outside gene matches: 9. The germline V gene has CDR1 SGHTS and CDR2 YDEGEE. CDR3 region: CASSLAPGQSNYEQYF. CDR3 DNA: TGTGCCAGCAGCTTGGCCCCGGGACAGTCGAACTACGAGCAGTACTTC.

The chain combines TRBV7-9 with TRBJ1-1; TRBD1 matches at 9 bases. Germline V gene data show CDR1 as SEHNR and CDR2 as FQNEAQ (reference sequence). The CDR3 is made up of 15 amino acids. The V gene end was trimmed by 4 bases and the J gene end by 4 bases; junction bases not matched to a gene: 7. Written as DNA, the CDR3 is TGTGCCAGCAGCTACGCGGACAGGGGAGGCACTGAAGCTTTCTTT. This gives the protein CASSYADRGGTEAFF.

The chain couples TRBV5-6 to TRBJ1-1; tentative D call: TRBD1 (6 bases). Per the germline V gene, CDR1 is SGHDT and CDR2 is YYEEEE. V was trimmed by 0 bases and J by 3 bases, leaving 18 bases between them. The CDR3 sequence is 17 residues long. CDR3 loop: CASSLAGGSGLYTEAFF. In DNA form, the CDR3 reads TGTGCCAGCAGCTTGGCGGGGGGCTCGGGGTTGTACACTGAAGCTTTCTTT.

The chain employs TRBV6-5 and TRBJ1-5, with 9 bases matching TRBD1. The V gene end was trimmed by 5 bases and the J gene end by 5 bases; junction bases not matched to a gene: 1. This CDR3 has 13 amino acids. Germline CDR1 and CDR2: MNHEY and SVGAGI. The CDR3 coding sequence is TGTGCCAGCAGTCGACAGGGGGATCAGCCCCAGCATTTT. It yields the protein CASSRQGDQPQHF.

V and J are TRBV6-5 and TRBJ1-6; D is ambiguous. The V end was cut by 2 bases, the J end by 7 bases, with 6 bases between. Germline V CDR1 and CDR2: MNHEY, SVGAGI. The CDR3 is made up of 13 amino acids. The DNA of the CDR3 is TGTGCCAGCAGTTACCAGCGGAATTCACCCCTCCACTTT. Protein: CASSYQRNSPLHF.

This sequence joins TRBV10-1 and TRBJ1-2; possibly TRBD1 for D (5 bases). The CDR3 is made up of 13 amino acids. From germline, CDR1 is WNHNN and CDR2 SYGVQD (reference sequence). V gave up 5 bases and J gave up 2 bases, with 9 bases separating them. The CDR3 spells CASSSDRNYGYTF. In DNA, the CDR3 is TGCGCCAGCAGTTCCGACAGAAACTATGGCTACACCTTC.

This clone came up a few times. The chain has TRBV27 and TRBJ2-2; possibly TRBD2 for D (6 bases). Between the trimmed V and J ends, which lost 4 bases and 3 bases, there was a span of 15 bases. The CDR3 runs 16 residues. Germline V gene data show CDR1 as MNHEY and CDR2 as SMNVEV (reference sequence). CDR3 region: CASSSPTTGDTGELFF. The CDR3 DNA sequence: TGTGCCAGCAGTTCCCCGACGACGGGGGACACCGGGGAGCTGTTTTTT.

The chain couples TRBV7-3 to TRBJ1-2; 8 bases are a match to TRBD1. With 6 bases clipped from V and 4 bases from J, the junction kept 4 bases outside the gene matches. Germline V CDR1 and CDR2: SGHTA, FQGTGA. There are 13 residues in the CDR3. The CDR3 is CASSPTGGYGYTF. In nucleotides, the CDR3 is TGTGCCAGCAGTCCAACAGGGGGCTATGGCTACACCTTC.

This clone occurred a few times. This sequence joins TRBV11-2 and TRBJ1-6, with a tentative D call TRBD1 (6 bases). This CDR3 comprises 16 residues. V was trimmed by 0 bases and J by 8 bases, leaving 14 bases between them. CDR1 is SGHAT, CDR2 FQNNGV, per germline. CDR3 DNA sequence: TGTGCCAGCAGCTTAGACCCAGGGGTTGTGGATTCACCCCTCCACTTT. It codes for CASSLDPGVVDSPLHF.

The chain has TRBV10-3 and TRBJ2-2; TRBD2 agrees at 10 bases. Trimming cost V 10 bases and J 7 bases; bases outside gene matches: 9. Per germline, CDR1 ENHRY and CDR2 SYGVKD. The CDR3 is 14 amino acids. CDR3 in amino acids: CATQRGGQGGELFF. In DNA, the CDR3 is TGTGCCACCCAGCGGGGGGGCCAGGGCGGGGAGCTGTTTTTT.

J is TRBJ2-5 and V is TRBV7-9, with D perhaps matching TRBD2 (5 bases). The germline V gene encodes CDR1 SEHNR and CDR2 FQNEAQ (reference sequence). The CDR3 has 15 residues. V lost 1 base and J lost 5, with 14 bases in between. The CDR3, as DNA: TGTGCCAGCAGCTTAGTTCTAGCCACCGGGGAGACCCAGTACTTC. Its protein is CASSLVLATGETQYF.

This clone was seen once. The chain uses TRBV5-4 and TRBJ2-7; 9 bases match TRBD2. Germline V gene data show CDR1 as SGHNT and CDR2 as YYREEE (reference sequence). V shed 3 bases and J 5 bases; nucleotides not matched to a gene: 6. The CDR3 covers 14 residues. CDR3 sequence reads: CASSSGLARHEQYF. CDR3 DNA: TGTGCCAGCAGCTCGGGACTAGCCCGCCACGAGCAGTACTTC.

This clone appeared a few times. The chain recombines TRBV5-1 with TRBJ1-2, with 8 nucleotides matching TRBD1. The germline V gene has CDR1 SGHRS and CDR2 YFSETQ. The CDR3 extends over 16 amino acids. V gave up 2 bases and J gave up 8 bases; unmatched junction bases: 14. The CDR3 sequence is CASSFLSRGQAEGYTF. The CDR3 DNA reads TGCGCCAGCAGCTTCTTATCTCGGGGACAGGCGGAAGGCTACACCTTC.